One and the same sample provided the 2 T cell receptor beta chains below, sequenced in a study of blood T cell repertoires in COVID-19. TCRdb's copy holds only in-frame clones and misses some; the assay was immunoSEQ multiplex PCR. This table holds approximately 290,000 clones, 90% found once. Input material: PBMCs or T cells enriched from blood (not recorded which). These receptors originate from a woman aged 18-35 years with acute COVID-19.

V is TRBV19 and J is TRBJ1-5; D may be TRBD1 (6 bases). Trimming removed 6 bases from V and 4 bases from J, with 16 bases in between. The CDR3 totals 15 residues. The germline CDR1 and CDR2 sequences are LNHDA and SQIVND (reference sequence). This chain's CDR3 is CASRVVGAQNQPQHF. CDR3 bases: TGTGCCAGTAGGGTTGTGGGGGCGCAAAATCAGCCCCAGCATTTT. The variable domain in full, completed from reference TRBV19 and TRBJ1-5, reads DGGITQSPKYLFRKEGQNVTLSCEQNLNHDAMYWYRQDPGQGLRLIYYSQIVNDFQKGDIAEGYSVSREKKESFPLTVTSAQKNPTAFYLCASRVVGAQNQPQHFGDGTRLSIL.

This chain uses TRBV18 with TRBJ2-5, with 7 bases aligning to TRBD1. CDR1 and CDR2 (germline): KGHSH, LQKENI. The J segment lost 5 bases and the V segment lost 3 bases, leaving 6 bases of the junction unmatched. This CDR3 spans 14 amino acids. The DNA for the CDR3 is TGTGCCAGCTCACCTACAGGGGTTAGGGAGACCCAGTACTTC. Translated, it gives CASSPTGVRETQYF.